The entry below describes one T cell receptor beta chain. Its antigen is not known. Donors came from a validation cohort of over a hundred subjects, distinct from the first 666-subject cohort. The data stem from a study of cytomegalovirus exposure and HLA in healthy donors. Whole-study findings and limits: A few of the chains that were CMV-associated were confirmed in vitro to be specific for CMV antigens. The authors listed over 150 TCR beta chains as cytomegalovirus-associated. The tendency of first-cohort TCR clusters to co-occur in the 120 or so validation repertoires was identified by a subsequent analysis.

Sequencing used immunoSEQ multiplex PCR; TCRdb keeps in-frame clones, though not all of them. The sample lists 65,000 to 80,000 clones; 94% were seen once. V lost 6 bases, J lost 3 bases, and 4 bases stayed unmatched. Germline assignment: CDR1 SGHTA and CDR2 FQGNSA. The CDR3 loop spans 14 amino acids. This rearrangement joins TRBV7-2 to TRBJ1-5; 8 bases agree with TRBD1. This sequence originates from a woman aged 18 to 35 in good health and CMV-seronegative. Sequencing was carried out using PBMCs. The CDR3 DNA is TGTGCCAGCAGGTCGACAGGGGTCAATCAGCCCCAGCATTTT. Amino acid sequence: CASRSTGVNQPQHF.